This T cell receptor (beta chain) was recorded in a study of T cells after yellow fever vaccination. Study results and limitations: Contaminants from the bulk population, in the form of abundant clonotypes, could be found in FACS-sorted repertoires.

Template switching by 5'RACE produced TCR cDNA, adding a universal primer site and UMIs. TCRdb analysed the 5' RACE reads with MiXCR anew, one entry per CDR3 protein. The top ten hold more than 12% of the sample, which has just under 600,000 distinct CDR3 sequences, roughly 14% seen once. There are 15 residues in the CDR3. Trimming at V came to 5 bases and at J to 2 bases, leaving 5 bases not matched to a gene. This clonotype has ten or more counts. What it binds is unknown. J is TRBJ1-3 and V is TRBV12-3 or TRBV12-4, with 8 nucleotides matching TRBD1. The receptor's source is a man in his thirties or forties who received the YFV17D yellow fever vaccine. The starting material was PBMCs, obtained on the day of the yellow fever booster vaccination. The DNA of the CDR3 is TGTGCCAGCAGTCTTCGGACAGGGACTGGAAACACCATATATTTT. It yields the protein CASSLRTGTGNTIYF.